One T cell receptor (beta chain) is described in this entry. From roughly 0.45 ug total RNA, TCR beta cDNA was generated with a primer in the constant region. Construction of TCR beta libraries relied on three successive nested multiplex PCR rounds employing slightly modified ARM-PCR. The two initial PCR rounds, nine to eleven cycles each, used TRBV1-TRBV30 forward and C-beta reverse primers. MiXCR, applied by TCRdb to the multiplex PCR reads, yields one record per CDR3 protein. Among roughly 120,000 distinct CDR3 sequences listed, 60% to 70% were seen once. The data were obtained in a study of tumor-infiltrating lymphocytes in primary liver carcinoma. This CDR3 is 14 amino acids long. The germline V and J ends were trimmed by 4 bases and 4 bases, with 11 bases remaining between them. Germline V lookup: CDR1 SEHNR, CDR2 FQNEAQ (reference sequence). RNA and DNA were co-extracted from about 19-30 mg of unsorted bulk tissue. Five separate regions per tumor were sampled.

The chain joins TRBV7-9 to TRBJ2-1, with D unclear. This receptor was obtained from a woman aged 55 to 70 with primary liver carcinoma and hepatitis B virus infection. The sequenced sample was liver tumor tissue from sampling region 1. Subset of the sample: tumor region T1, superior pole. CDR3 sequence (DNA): TGTGCCAGCAGCTACGAACAGCCGTACAATGAGCAGTTCTTC. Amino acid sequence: CASSYEQPYNEQFF.